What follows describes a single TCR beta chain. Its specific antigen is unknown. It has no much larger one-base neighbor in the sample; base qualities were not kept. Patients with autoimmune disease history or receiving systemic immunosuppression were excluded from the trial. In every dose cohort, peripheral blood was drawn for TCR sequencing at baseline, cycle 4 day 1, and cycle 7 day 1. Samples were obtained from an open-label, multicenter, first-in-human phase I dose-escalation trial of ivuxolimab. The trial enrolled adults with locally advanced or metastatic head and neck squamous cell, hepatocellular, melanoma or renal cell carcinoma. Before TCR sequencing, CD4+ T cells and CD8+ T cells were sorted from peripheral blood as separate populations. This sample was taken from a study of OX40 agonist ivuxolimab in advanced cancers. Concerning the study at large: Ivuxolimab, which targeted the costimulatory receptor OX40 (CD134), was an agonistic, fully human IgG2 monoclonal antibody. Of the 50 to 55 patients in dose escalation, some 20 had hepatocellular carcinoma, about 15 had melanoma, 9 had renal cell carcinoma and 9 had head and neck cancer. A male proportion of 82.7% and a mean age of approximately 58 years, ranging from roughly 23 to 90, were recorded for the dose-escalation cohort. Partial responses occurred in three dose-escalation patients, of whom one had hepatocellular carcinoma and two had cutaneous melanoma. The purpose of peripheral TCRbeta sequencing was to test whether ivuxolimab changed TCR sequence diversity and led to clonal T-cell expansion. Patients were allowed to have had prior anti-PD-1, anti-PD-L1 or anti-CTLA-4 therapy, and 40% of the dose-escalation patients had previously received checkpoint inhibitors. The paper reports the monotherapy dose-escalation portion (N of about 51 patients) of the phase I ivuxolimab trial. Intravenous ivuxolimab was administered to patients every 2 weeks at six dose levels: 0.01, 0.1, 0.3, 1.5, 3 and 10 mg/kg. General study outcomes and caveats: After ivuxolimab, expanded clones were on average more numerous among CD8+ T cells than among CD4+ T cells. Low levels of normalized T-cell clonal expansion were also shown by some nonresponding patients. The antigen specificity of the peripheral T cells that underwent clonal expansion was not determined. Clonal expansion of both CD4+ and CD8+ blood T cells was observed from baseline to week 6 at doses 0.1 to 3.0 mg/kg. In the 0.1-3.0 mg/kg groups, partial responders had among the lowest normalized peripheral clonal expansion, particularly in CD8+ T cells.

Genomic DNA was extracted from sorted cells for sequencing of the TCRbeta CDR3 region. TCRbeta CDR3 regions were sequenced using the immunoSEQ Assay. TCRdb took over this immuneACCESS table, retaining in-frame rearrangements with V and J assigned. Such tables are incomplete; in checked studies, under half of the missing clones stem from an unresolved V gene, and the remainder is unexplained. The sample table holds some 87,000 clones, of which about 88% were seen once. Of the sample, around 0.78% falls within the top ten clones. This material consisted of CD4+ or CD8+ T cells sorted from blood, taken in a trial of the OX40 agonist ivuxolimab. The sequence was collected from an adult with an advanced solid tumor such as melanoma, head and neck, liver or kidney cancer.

Here is the DNA: TGTGCCAGCAGCTTTCCCCCCAGCGGGGGATACAATGAGCAGTTCTTC. Its translation is CASSFPPSGGYNEQFF. The sequence links TRBV5-4 to TRBJ2-1; TRBD2 aligns with 8 central bases. Its CDR3 holds 16 amino acids, cysteine through phenylalanine. Of the read, only the CDR3 DNA is kept; its 48 bases are in frame from base 1. Per the germline V gene (reference sequence), SGHNT is the CDR1 and YYREEE is the CDR2. The V end gives up 2 bases and the J end 4 bases, leaving 8 bases in the junction not matched to a gene.